The 31 T cell receptor beta chains in this list originate from one sample, sequenced in a study of blood T cell repertoires in COVID-19. Sequencing used immunoSEQ multiplex PCR; TCRdb keeps in-frame clones, though not all of them. The sample lists 300,000 or so clones, approximately 90% seen once, with under 8% in the top ten. Sample: peripheral blood. Source of these receptors: a woman in her twenties or thirties who had recovered from COVID-19.

This chain joins TRBV7-3 and TRBJ2-1; 10 positions agree with TRBD1. This CDR3 has 18 residues. The ends lost 4 bases at V and 5 bases at J; junction bases unmatched: 14. Germline CDR1 SGHTA, CDR2 FQGTGA. In DNA form, the CDR3 reads TGTGCCAGCAGCTCCACCTCCCCCGGGACAGGGGCTAACAATGAGCAGTTCTTC. Translation gives CASSSTSPGTGANNEQFF.

The chain links TRBV21-1 to TRBJ1-5; whether TRBD1, the table's D call, matches the DNA was not checked. TRBV21-1 is labeled a pseudogene. The CDR3 runs to 13 residues. The CDR3 reads CASSKAPNQPQHF. The CDR3 DNA reads as TGTGCCAGCAGCAAAGCCCCAAATCAGCCCCAGCATTTT.

V is TRBV19 and J is TRBJ1-2, with a weak D call TRBD1 (5 bases). V was pared by 4 bases and J by 7 bases, with 16 bases between. Germline values: CDR1 LNHDA, CDR2 SQIVND (reference sequence). The CDR3 is 14 amino acids. The CDR3 region is CASSRRATEVGYTF. The CDR3 DNA sequence: TGTGCCAGTAGTAGACGGGCGACAGAAGTTGGCTACACCTTC.

V and J are TRBV14 and TRBJ2-1, with TRBD1 identical over 8 bases. This CDR3 has 13 residues. V lost 3 bases and J lost 16; bases outside the gene matches: 11. Germline V gene lookup returns CDR1 SGHDN and CDR2 FVKESK. CDR3 DNA sequence: TGTGCCAGCAGCCAGGAGTTGCAGGGGGCGAGATTCTTC. Protein sequence: CASSQELQGARFF. Using reference TRBV14 and TRBJ2-1 for the parts outside the CDR3, the full variable domain is EAGVTQFPSHSVIEKGQTVTLRCDPISGHDNLYWYRRVMGKEIKFLLHFVKESKQDESGMPNNRFLAERTGGTYSTLKVQPAELEDSGVYFCASSQELQGARFFGPGTRLTVL.

This clone was seen only a few times. V gene TRBV30 combines with J gene TRBJ2-3, with 12 bases that match TRBD2. CDR1 and CDR2 (germline): GTSNPN, SVGIG (reference sequence). Trimming took 4 bases from V and 6 from J; bases not matched to a gene: 5. The CDR3 is 14 amino acids. The CDR3 protein is CAWITSGGWDTQYF. CDR3 sequence (DNA): TGTGCCTGGATTACTAGCGGGGGGTGGGATACGCAGTATTTT.

The chain combines TRBV20-1 with TRBJ1-4, with a weak D call TRBD1 (5 bases). Germline values: CDR1 DFQATT, CDR2 SNEGSKA (reference sequence). The V and J ends lost 4 bases and 13 bases respectively, with 13 bases between them. The CDR3 extends over 11 amino acids. The CDR3 is CSAMMGLGLFF. CDR3 DNA sequence: TGCAGTGCTATGATGGGGCTCGGACTGTTTTTT.

The genes are TRBV6-5 and TRBJ2-7; 7 bases map to TRBD1. The CDR3 extends over 13 amino acids. Germline CDR1 is MNHEY and CDR2 is SVGAGI. V shed 6 bases and J 3 bases; nucleotides not matched to a gene: 5. The CDR3 nucleotides read TGTGCCAGCAGGGAGAACAGGGGCTACGAGCAGTACTTC. Protein product: CASRENRGYEQYF.

The chain uses TRBV7-8 and TRBJ1-1; no clear D. CDR3 length: 13 amino acids. Trimming took 5 bases from V and 2 from J, leaving 9 bases between them. The germline CDR1 and CDR2 sequences are SGHVS and FQNEAQ. CDR3 coding DNA: TGTGCCAGCAGCCCCCACGGTAACACTGAAGCTTTCTTT. This encodes CASSPHGNTEAFF.

The V call is TRBV15, the J call TRBJ1-4, with 9 nucleotides matching TRBD1. Per the germline V gene, CDR1 is LNHNV and CDR2 is YYDKDF (reference sequence). V shed 5 bases, J shed 5 bases, and the junction held 18 bases outside the gene matches. The CDR3 totals 19 residues. In nucleotides, the CDR3 is TGTGCCACCAGCGGACCCATTACAGGGGGCCCCCTGCCGAATGAAAAACTGTTTTTT. The encoded protein is CATSGPITGGPLPNEKLFF.

The chain uses TRBV18 and TRBJ2-1; D may be TRBD1 (6 bases). CDR1 is KGHSH and CDR2 is LQKENI in the germline V gene. Deletions cut 3 bases from V and 0 bases from J, with 15 bases between. The CDR3 is 17 residues long. For the CDR3, the DNA is TGTGCCAGCTCACCCCAGGGGATCTACAGCTCCTACAATGAGCAGTTCTTC. Translated, it gives CASSPQGIYSSYNEQFF.

The chain is built from TRBV25-1 and TRBJ1-3; 7 positions agree with TRBD1. The CDR3 runs to 14 residues. Trimming at V came to 1 base and at J to 4 bases, leaving 1 base not matched to a gene. Germline V gene sequence: CDR1 MGHDK, CDR2 SYGVNS. The CDR3 reads CASSEWDSGNTIYF. The CDR3 DNA sequence: TGTGCCAGCAGTGAATGGGACAGCGGAAACACCATATATTTT.

V gene TRBV7-2 combines with J gene TRBJ2-7, with 10 bases fitting TRBD2. CDR3 length: 17 amino acids. The trim removed 5 bases at V and 5 bases at J, leaving 15 bases unmatched. Germline V gives CDR1 SGHTA, CDR2 FQGNSA. CDR3: CASSLVSGGAQGHEQYF. For the CDR3, the DNA is TGTGCCAGCAGCCTAGTCAGCGGGGGGGCTCAGGGACACGAGCAGTACTTC.

The chain links TRBV5-1 to TRBJ2-3; D might be TRBD1 (6 bases). CDR1 and CDR2 (germline): SGHRS, YFSETQ. CDR3 length equals 16 residues. Trimming took 0 bases from V and 0 from J, leaving 11 bases between them. CDR3 sequence reads: CASSLGGLTSTDTQYF. The CDR3 DNA reads as TGCGCCAGCAGCTTGGGGGGGCTTACTAGCACAGATACGCAGTATTTT.

The chain joins TRBV5-5 to TRBJ2-2, with a tentative D call TRBD2 (6 bases). From germline, CDR1 is SGHKS and CDR2 YYEKEE (reference sequence). This CDR3 is 20 amino acids long. V lost 3 bases, J lost 6 bases, and 30 bases lay in between. The CDR3 protein is CASSSGRIQAARRGPGELFF. CDR3 nucleotide sequence: TGTGCCAGCAGCTCGGGAAGAATCCAGGCGGCTAGGCGGGGCCCCGGGGAGCTGTTTTTT. The full variable domain, with the rest looked up from reference TRBV5-5 and TRBJ2-2, is DAGVTQSPTHLIKTRGQQVTLRCSPISGHKSVSWYQQVLGQGPQFIFQYYEKEERGRGNFPDRFSARQFPNYSSELNVNALLLGDSALYLCASSSGRIQAARRGPGELFFGEGSRLTVL.

The chain carries TRBV29-1 and TRBJ2-5; TRBD2 matches at 7 bases. The CDR3 length is 12 residues. Germline V gene sequence: CDR1 SQVTM, CDR2 ANQGSEA. The V segment lost 5 bases and the J segment 4 bases; nucleotides outside the gene matches: 4. DNA of the CDR3: TGCAGCGTTTCCCGGGGGGTAGAGACCCAGTACTTC. This translates into CSVSRGVETQYF.

This chain's CDR3 is CASSFDRSGYGYTF. The CDR3 DNA reads as TGTGCCAGCAGTTTTGACAGGTCTGGCTATGGCTACACCTTC. J is TRBJ1-2 and V is TRBV27, with TRBD1 as a possible D gene (6 bases). This CDR3 has 14 amino acids. V dropped 3 bases and J dropped 4 bases, with 12 bases sitting between them. From germline, CDR1 is MNHEY and CDR2 SMNVEV (reference sequence).

This clone occurred a few times. The rearrangement joins TRBV7-8 to TRBJ1-4; D might be TRBD1 (5 bases). The CDR3 loop spans 15 amino acids. Germline lookup yields CDR1 SGHVS and CDR2 FQNEAQ. The V and J ends lost 5 bases and 5 bases respectively, with 15 bases between them. CDR3 in DNA: TGTGCCAGCAGCCCACGGCAGGGCCCCAATGAAAAACTGTTTTTT. This translates into CASSPRQGPNEKLFF.

V is TRBV16 and J is TRBJ2-7; unclear D gene. Germline V CDR1 and CDR2: KGHSY, FQNENV. V lost 0 bases to trimming and J lost 7 bases, with 13 bases between them. The CDR3 is 14 amino acids. CDR3 amino acids: CASSQSYVSNEQYF. The CDR3 DNA sequence: TGTGCCAGCAGCCAATCTTATGTCAGTAATGAGCAGTACTTC.

This chain connects TRBV29-1 to TRBJ1-6, with D uncertain. Germline V gene data show CDR1 as SQVTM and CDR2 as ANQGSEA. The CDR3 is made up of 15 amino acids. Trimming stripped 6 bases from V and 3 bases from J, with 15 bases between. The CDR3 reads CSVAYDSGYNSPLHF. Here the CDR3 DNA reads TGCAGCGTCGCATATGACTCCGGCTATAATTCACCCCTCCACTTT.

Only a few counts were recorded for this clone. The chain recombines TRBV29-1 with TRBJ2-5; 12 positions match TRBD2. The V gene's germline CDR1 is SQVTM and CDR2 ANQGSEA. The CDR3 has 14 amino acids. V gave up 6 bases and J gave up 5 bases; unmatched junction bases: 7. This CDR3 is CSVTLAGGQETQYF. DNA of the CDR3: TGCAGCGTGACGCTAGCGGGGGGGCAGGAGACCCAGTACTTC.

V and J are TRBV18 and TRBJ1-4; 7 nucleotides agree with TRBD1. The germline gives CDR1 KGHSH, CDR2 LQKENI. CDR3 length: 14 amino acids. V trimming: 5 bases; J trimming: 3 bases; junction bases outside the gene matches: 3. CDR3 sequence (DNA): TGTGCCAGCTCAGCCGGGACAGCTAATGAAAAACTGTTTTTT. This gives the protein CASSAGTANEKLFF.

V gene TRBV5-1 combines with J gene TRBJ2-5; D is perhaps TRBD1 (8 bases). The CDR3 contains 14 residues. The germline V gene has CDR1 SGHRS and CDR2 YFSETQ. V lost 2 bases to trimming and J lost 3 bases, with 11 bases between them. CDR3 sequence: CASSLTGGEETQYF. The CDR3 DNA sequence: TGCGCCAGCAGCTTAACAGGGGGGGAAGAGACCCAGTACTTC.

The genes are TRBV9 and TRBJ1-1; 10 bases match TRBD1. This CDR3 has 14 residues. V gave up 2 bases and J gave up 6 bases; unmatched junction bases: 4. CDR1 is SGDLS and CDR2 is YYNGEE in the germline V gene. CDR3 region: CASSVDRGVAEAFF. CDR3 nucleotides: TGTGCCAGCAGCGTGGACAGGGGGGTCGCTGAAGCTTTCTTT.

V gene TRBV6-5 combines with J gene TRBJ1-1, with D hard to call. Germline V gene data show CDR1 as MNHEY and CDR2 as SVGAGI. The V gene lost 2 bases and the J gene lost 7 bases, with 8 bases spanning the gap. CDR3 length: 12 amino acids. CDR3 protein: CASSYGGSEAFF. CDR3 nucleotide sequence: TGTGCCAGCAGTTACGGAGGGAGTGAAGCTTTCTTT.

The V call is TRBV15, the J call TRBJ1-1, with no clear D. The germline V gene has CDR1 LNHNV and CDR2 YYDKDF (reference sequence). The CDR3 consists of 15 residues. V lost 0 bases and J lost 3, with 11 bases in between. CDR3 nucleotides: TGTGCCACCAGCAGAGATTTGGCCGGGGACACTGAAGCTTTCTTT. Amino acids: CATSRDLAGDTEAFF.

This chain connects TRBV2 to TRBJ2-3; the match to TRBD2 covers 10 bases. Germline assignment: CDR1 SNHLY and CDR2 FYNNEI. This CDR3 has 15 amino acids. V was pared by 3 bases and J by 5 bases, with 5 bases of the junction left unmatched. The CDR3 loop reads CASSDALAGVDTQYF. For the CDR3, the DNA is TGTGCCAGCAGTGATGCGCTAGCGGGGGTAGATACGCAGTATTTT.

J is TRBJ1-3 and V is TRBV15, with 8 bases aligning to TRBD1. CDR1 and CDR2 (germline): LNHNV, YYDKDF (reference sequence). Germline trimming cut 1 base from V and 4 bases from J; bases unmatched to any gene: 3. This CDR3 is built from 15 residues. The CDR3 DNA sequence: TGTGCCACCAGCAGAGGGACAGGGATAGGAAACACCATATATTTT. Protein product: CATSRGTGIGNTIYF.

This clone was seen once. The chain couples TRBV5-1 to TRBJ1-4; D gene uncertain. This CDR3 has 16 residues. The V end lost 0 bases, the J end lost 6 bases, and 15 bases lay between the germline ends. Germline V CDR1 and CDR2: SGHRS, YFSETQ. CDR3 in DNA: TGCGCCAGCAGCTTGGCCGCCCGGGCGCGGGATGAAAAACTGTTTTTT. It specifies CASSLAARARDEKLFF.

The V gene is TRBV7-9, the J gene TRBJ1-5; D unclear. Germline CDR1 is SEHNR and CDR2 is FQNEAQ (reference sequence). V lost 5 bases, J lost 2 bases, and 7 bases lay in between. CDR3 length: 13 amino acids. The CDR3 DNA sequence: TGTGCCAGCAGCATGGGAGGCAATCAGCCCCAGCATTTT. This translates into CASSMGGNQPQHF. Looking up the rest from reference TRBV7-9 and TRBJ1-5 gives the full variable domain: DTGVSQNPRHKITKRGQNVTFRCDPISEHNRLYWYRQTLGQGPEFLTYFQNEAQLEKSRLLSDRFSAERPKGSFSTLEIQRTEQGDSAMYLCASSMGGNQPQHFGDGTRLSIL.

V and J are TRBV7-7 and TRBJ2-5; TRBD2 aligns across 9 bases. V gave up 2 bases and J gave up 4 bases; unmatched junction bases: 5. The CDR3 totals 15 residues. Germline assignment: CDR1 SSHAT and CDR2 FNYEAQ (reference sequence). The CDR3 DNA sequence: TGTGCCAGCAGCTTATCGAGTAGCGGGAGAGAGACCCAGTACTTC. Translating it yields CASSLSSSGRETQYF. Full variable domain (outside the CDR3, taken from reference TRBV7-7 and TRBJ2-5): GAGVSQSPRYKVTKRGQDVTLRCDPISSHATLYWYQQALGQGPEFLTYFNYEAQPDKSGLPSDRFSAERPEGSISTLTIQRTEQRDSAMYRCASSLSSSGRETQYFGPGTRLLVL.

V gene TRBV6-2 or TRBV6-3 combines with J gene TRBJ2-7, with a tentative D call TRBD2 (6 bases). The germline V gene has CDR1 MNHEY and CDR2 SVGEGT. This CDR3 is 16 amino acids long. V shed 0 bases and J shed 3 bases, with 15 bases lying between them. The chain's CDR3 is CASSYSSRTTNYEQYF. In DNA, the CDR3 is TGTGCCAGCAGTTACTCGAGCCGGACTACTAACTACGAGCAGTACTTC.